This TCR beta chain appears in the sequencing data of a study of T cell responses to AZD1222 COVID-19 vaccine. Findings of the study overall: Just a handful of AZD1222 recipients tested seropositive at baseline. Clonal diversity was possibly underestimated, and white British individuals and females predominated among donors. The CD4 TCRs associated with vaccination extended across spike and predominated at 160-218 and 743-854. Rises in breadth and depth of Spike-specific TCRs came after two AZD1222 doses.

From germline, CDR1 is SGHNT and CDR2 YENEEA. Trimming pared 5 bases from V and 9 bases from J, leaving 11 bases between. The CDR3 is made up of 12 amino acids. Clones were read by immunoSEQ multiplex PCR, and TCRdb kept only the in-frame ones, dropping some. Of roughly 51,000 clones in the sample, roughly nine tenths were seen once. Concerning this clone: What it binds is not known.

Sequencing used peripheral blood, obtained 28 days after the second AZD1222 dose. J is TRBJ2-1 and V is TRBV11-3; no firm D call. The TCR comes from an adult who received the AZD1222 COVID-19 vaccine. CDR3 coding DNA: TGTGCCAGCAGCCATGGGGTAGGTGAGCAGTTCTTC. Protein sequence: CASSHGVGEQFF.